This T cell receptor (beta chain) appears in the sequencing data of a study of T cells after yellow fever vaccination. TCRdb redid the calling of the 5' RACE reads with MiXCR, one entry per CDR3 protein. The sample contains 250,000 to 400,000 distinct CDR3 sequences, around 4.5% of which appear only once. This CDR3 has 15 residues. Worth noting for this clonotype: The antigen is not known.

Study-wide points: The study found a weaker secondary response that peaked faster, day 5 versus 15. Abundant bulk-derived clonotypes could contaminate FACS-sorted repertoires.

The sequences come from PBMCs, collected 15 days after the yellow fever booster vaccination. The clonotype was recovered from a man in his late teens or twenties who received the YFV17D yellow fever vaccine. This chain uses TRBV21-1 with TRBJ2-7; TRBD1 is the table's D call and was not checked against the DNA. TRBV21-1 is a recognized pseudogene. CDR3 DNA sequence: TGTGCCAGCAGCCGTGGACAGAGTAACTACTACGAGCAGTACGTC. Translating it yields CASSRGQSNYYEQYV.